A selection of T cell receptor beta chains follows, all from one sample in a study of blood T cell repertoires in COVID-19. The protocol was immunoSEQ multiplex PCR, while the TCRdb copy is restricted to in-frame clones and leaves out a portion. The sample includes over 200,000 clones, approximately 82% of them seen just once. Material: peripheral blood. The receptor set was obtained from a woman aged 50 to 60 with acute or convalescent COVID-19. The CDR3 runs from the conserved cysteine through the conserved F or W. Each record gives: J gene, V gene, D gene, clone size, CDR3 protein, CDR3 DNA. The D gene is left open where the match is weak. A clone size is listed for some rows: how often the clone was seen (once, few, many), or a class if it is expanded.

J gene: TRBJ2-3; V gene: TRBV9; D gene: .; clone size: .; CDR3 protein: CASSVATSEDTQYF; CDR3 DNA: TGTGCCAGCAGCGTAGCTACGAGTGAAGATACGCAGTATTTT
J gene: TRBJ2-1; V gene: TRBV21-1; D gene: .; clone size: few; CDR3 protein: CASSKVWEARSRTGATYNEQFF; CDR3 DNA: TGTGCCAGCAGCAAAGTTTGGGAGGCGAGGTCACGTACAGGGGCGACATACAATGAGCAGTTCTTC
J gene: TRBJ1-1; V gene: TRBV29-1; D gene: .; clone size: .; CDR3 protein: CSVGTLLNTEAFF; CDR3 DNA: TGCAGCGTTGGGACACTACTGAACACTGAAGCTTTCTTT
J gene: TRBJ1-4; V gene: TRBV27; D gene: .; clone size: .; CDR3 protein: CASSLRPGTLGEKLFF; CDR3 DNA: TGTGCCAGCAGTCTAAGACCGGGGACACTGGGGGAAAAACTGTTTTTT
J gene: TRBJ1-5; V gene: TRBV28; D gene: .; clone size: once; CDR3 protein: CASRTGGWGNQPQHF; CDR3 DNA: TGTGCCAGCAGAACTGGGGGCTGGGGCAATCAGCCCCAGCATTTT
J gene: TRBJ1-1; V gene: TRBV2; D gene: .; clone size: .; CDR3 protein: CASSLQRVGEAFF; CDR3 DNA: TGTGCCAGCAGTTTACAGAGGGTTGGTGAAGCTTTCTTT
J gene: TRBJ1-4; V gene: TRBV18; D gene: TRBD1; clone size: .; CDR3 protein: CASSPTGWEKLFF; CDR3 DNA: TGTGCCAGCTCACCGACAGGGTGGGAAAAACTGTTTTTT
J gene: TRBJ2-1; V gene: TRBV11-2; D gene: TRBD2; clone size: .; CDR3 protein: CASSKGQREARAPYNEQFF; CDR3 DNA: TGTGCCAGCTCAAAGGGGCAGCGGGAGGCCCGCGCGCCCTACAATGAGCAGTTCTTC
J gene: TRBJ2-5; V gene: TRBV7-9; D gene: .; clone size: .; CDR3 protein: CASRKGASGSPVETQYF; CDR3 DNA: TGTGCCAGCCGGAAGGGGGCTAGCGGGTCCCCGGTAGAGACCCAGTACTTC
J gene: TRBJ2-2; V gene: TRBV10-3; D gene: .; clone size: .; CDR3 protein: CAISPQGGVDTGELFF; CDR3 DNA: TGTGCCATCAGTCCTCAGGGGGGAGTCGACACCGGGGAGCTGTTTTTT
J gene: TRBJ2-7; V gene: TRBV5-1; D gene: TRBD1; clone size: .; CDR3 protein: CASSSDRVEQYF; CDR3 DNA: TGCGCCAGCAGCTCCGACAGGGTCGAGCAGTACTTC
J gene: TRBJ2-7; V gene: TRBV14; D gene: TRBD1; clone size: .; CDR3 protein: CASSQGGGKRQYF; CDR3 DNA: TGTGCCAGCAGCCAAGGAGGGGGCAAAAGGCAGTACTTC
J gene: TRBJ2-2; V gene: TRBV5-1; D gene: TRBD2; clone size: .; CDR3 protein: CASSSIGGTGELFF; CDR3 DNA: TGCGCCAGCAGCTCTATCGGGGGGACCGGGGAGCTGTTTTTT
J gene: TRBJ2-1; V gene: TRBV18; D gene: TRBD1; clone size: .; CDR3 protein: CASSQSGGLVNEQFF; CDR3 DNA: TGTGCCAGCTCACAGTCAGGGGGCTTAGTAAATGAGCAGTTCTTC
J gene: TRBJ1-1; V gene: TRBV28; D gene: .; clone size: .; CDR3 protein: CASSLYTEAFF; CDR3 DNA: TGTGCCAGCAGCCTATACACTGAAGCTTTCTTT
J gene: TRBJ2-3; V gene: TRBV2; D gene: .; clone size: .; CDR3 protein: CASKGGPSTDTQYF; CDR3 DNA: TGTGCCAGCAAAGGAGGGCCTAGCACAGATACGCAGTATTTT
J gene: TRBJ2-7; V gene: TRBV28; D gene: TRBD2; clone size: .; CDR3 protein: CASSPGTRVPYEQYF; CDR3 DNA: TGTGCCAGCAGTCCAGGGACTAGAGTACCCTACGAGCAGTACTTC
J gene: TRBJ1-4; V gene: TRBV2; D gene: TRBD1; clone size: once; CDR3 protein: CASRAGGSNEKLFF; CDR3 DNA: TGTGCCAGCAGGGCAGGGGGTTCTAATGAAAAACTGTTTTTT
J gene: TRBJ2-5; V gene: TRBV20-1; D gene: .; clone size: .; CDR3 protein: CSGERGETQYF; CDR3 DNA: TGCAGTGGTGAAAGGGGAGAGACCCAGTACTTC
J gene: TRBJ1-3; V gene: TRBV6-5; D gene: .; clone size: .; CDR3 protein: CASSYSAQGSGNTIYF; CDR3 DNA: TGTGCCAGCAGTTACTCGGCTCAGGGCTCTGGAAACACCATATATTTT
J gene: TRBJ2-5; V gene: TRBV5-1; D gene: .; clone size: .; CDR3 protein: CASSLGPSLRGETQYF; CDR3 DNA: TGCGCCAGCAGCCTGGGTCCCTCCCTACGGGGTGAGACCCAGTACTTC
J gene: TRBJ2-1; V gene: TRBV6-6; D gene: TRBD2; clone size: .; CDR3 protein: CASRTTSGGLFF; CDR3 DNA: TGTGCCAGCAGGACGACTAGCGGGGGGTTGTTCTTC
J gene: TRBJ2-1; V gene: TRBV24-1; D gene: TRBD2; clone size: .; CDR3 protein: CATRPTSGEYNEQFF; CDR3 DNA: TGTGCCACCCGCCCGACTAGCGGGGAATACAATGAGCAGTTCTTC
J gene: TRBJ2-2; V gene: TRBV7-9; D gene: .; clone size: .; CDR3 protein: CGTRRADTGELFF; CDR3 DNA: TGTGGGACACGAAGGGCAGACACCGGGGAGCTGTTTTTT
J gene: TRBJ2-7; V gene: TRBV27; D gene: TRBD1; clone size: .; CDR3 protein: CASSLSGQGSEQYF; CDR3 DNA: TGTGCCAGCAGTTTATCGGGACAGGGATCCGAGCAGTACTTC
J gene: TRBJ1-2; V gene: TRBV6-5; D gene: .; clone size: few; CDR3 protein: CASTGRDNYGYTF; CDR3 DNA: TGTGCCAGCACCGGCAGGGATAACTATGGCTACACCTTC
J gene: TRBJ2-7; V gene: TRBV6-1; D gene: .; clone size: .; CDR3 protein: CASSDSGQRYEQYF; CDR3 DNA: TGTGCCAGCAGTGATTCGGGACAAAGATACGAGCAGTACTTC
J gene: TRBJ2-3; V gene: TRBV5-5; D gene: TRBD1; clone size: once; CDR3 protein: CASSSRDSDTQYF; CDR3 DNA: TGTGCCAGCAGCTCCCGGGACAGCGATACGCAGTATTTT